A single sample gave rise to the 13 T cell receptor beta chains below, sequenced in a study of human T cells and chemical hapten exposure. TCRdb recomputed calls from the RACE reads with MiXCR, one row per CDR3 protein. The sample lists about 120,000 distinct CDR3 sequences, about 12% seen once, with around 1.5% in the top ten. The time point was: patch test 1, 2 weeks after DPC sensitization. As for treatment: therapeutic diphenylcyclopropenone sensitization with weekly scalp DPC. The source material was whole blood, sampled in connection with sensitization to the hapten diphenylcyclopropenone (DPC). Every receptor here comes from a woman between 50 and 59 years old with alopecia areata. Some clones in this sample may be carry-over from other donors' samples.

The V call is TRBV4-1, the J call TRBJ1-3; D remains ambiguous. Germline V gives CDR1 MGHRA, CDR2 YSYEKL. With 1 base removed from V and 0 bases from J, the gap between germline ends came to 13 bases. CDR3 length: 17 amino acids. The CDR3 DNA follows: TGCGCCAGCAGCCAAGTTAACCTGGTGGGCTCTGGAAACACCATATATTTT. It translates to CASSQVNLVGSGNTIYF.

This clonotype appeared many times. The CDR3 here is CSVECREAEAFF. In nucleotides, the CDR3 is TGCAGCGTTGAATGCAGGGAAGCTGAAGCTTTCTTT. The V gene is TRBV29-1, the J gene TRBJ1-1; tentatively, D is TRBD1 (5 bases). V lost 2 bases and J 6 bases, leaving 10 bases between the germline ends. The CDR3 extends over 12 amino acids. Germline CDR1 is SQVTM and CDR2 is ANQGSEA.

This clonotype was seen ten or more times. The rearrangement links TRBV6-6 to TRBJ2-2; D is unresolved. The CDR3 runs 12 residues. V lost 0 bases to trimming and J lost 7 bases, with 3 bases between them. Germline CDR1 and CDR2: MNHNY and SVGAGI (reference sequence). CDR3 coding DNA: TGTGCCAGCAGTTACTCGCGCGGGGAGCTGTTTTTT. Translated, it gives CASSYSRGELFF.

The chain combines TRBV5-4 with TRBJ2-1, with 10 bases that match TRBD2. Germline values: CDR1 SGHNT, CDR2 YYREEE (reference sequence). Germline trimming cut 5 bases from V and 3 bases from J; bases unmatched to any gene: 5. The CDR3 consists of 15 residues. CDR3 nucleotides: TGTGCCAGCAGTCGCGGACTAGCGGACTACAATGAGCAGTTCTTC. This sequence encodes CASSRGLADYNEQFF.

The table lists this clonotype with many counts. The rearrangement links TRBV15 to TRBJ1-5; D is unclear. V shed 0 bases and J shed 9 bases, with 9 bases lying between them. Germline assignment: CDR1 LNHNV and CDR2 YYDKDF (reference sequence). This CDR3 has 13 amino acids. The CDR3 here is CATSRETLGPQHF. DNA of the CDR3: TGTGCCACCAGCAGAGAAACGTTGGGGCCCCAGCATTTT.

In this sample, this clonotype turned up many times. The genes are TRBV4-2 and TRBJ2-2, with D uncertain. The CDR3 sequence is 15 residues long. Germline V CDR1 and CDR2: LGHNA, YNFKEQ. Trimming shortened V by 2 bases and J by 0 bases, and 7 bases separated the two germline ends. The DNA of the CDR3 is TGTGCCAGCAGCCAACCCTCCCCGAACACCGGGGAGCTGTTTTTT. As protein: CASSQPSPNTGELFF.

This rearrangement joins TRBV19 to TRBJ1-5; 7 nucleotides agree with TRBD1. There are 13 residues in the CDR3. Germline lookup yields CDR1 LNHDA and CDR2 SQIVND (reference sequence). The V gene end was trimmed by 6 bases and the J gene end by 8 bases; junction bases not matched to a gene: 7. The CDR3 nucleotides read TGTGCCAGTAGCCAGGGGGAAGATAAGCCCCAGCATTTT. Translated, it gives CASSQGEDKPQHF.

Ten or more counts support this clonotype. The chain has TRBV5-1 and TRBJ1-2; 11 nucleotides line up with TRBD1. Germline V CDR1 and CDR2: SGHRS, YFSETQ. CDR3 size: 15 residues. After removal of 4 bases from V and 7 bases from J, the junction contained 9 bases not matched to a gene. CDR3 region: CASSLPGQGAGGYTF. The DNA for the CDR3 is TGCGCCAGCAGCCTTCCCGGACAGGGGGCAGGTGGCTACACCTTC. The whole variable domain, remainder taken from reference TRBV5-1 and TRBJ1-2, is KAGVTQTPRYLIKTRGQQVTLSCSPISGHRSVSWYQQTPGQGLQFLFEYFSETQRNKGNFPGRFSGRQFSNSRSEMNVSTLELGDSALYLCASSLPGQGAGGYTFGSGTRLTVV.

This clonotype was recorded at least ten times. The rearrangement links TRBV5-1 to TRBJ1-5; 7 bases are shared with TRBD1. With V trimmed by 3 bases and J by 7 bases, 7 bases remained unmatched. From germline, CDR1 is SGHRS and CDR2 YFSETQ. CDR3 length: 14 amino acids. In nucleotides, the CDR3 is TGCGCCAGCAGCTCCCAGGGGGGCGACCAGCCCCAGCATTTT. Translated, it gives CASSSQGGDQPQHF.

This clonotype has more than one count but fewer than ten. The CDR3 bases are TGTGCCAGCAGGCCCGGGGGCGCGGGCACCGGGGAGCTGTTTTTT. This gives the protein CASRPGGAGTGELFF. The gene calls are TRBV11-3 and TRBJ2-2; TRBD1 or TRBD2 may be the D gene (6 bases each). V was trimmed by 6 bases and J by 4 bases, leaving 15 bases between them. CDR3 length equals 15 residues. Germline V gene sequence: CDR1 SGHNT, CDR2 YENEEA. The full variable domain, in which reference TRBV11-3 and TRBJ2-2 provide the parts outside the CDR3, is EAGVVQSPRYKIIEKKQPVAFWCNPISGHNTLYWYLQNLGQGPELLIRYENEEAVDDSQLPKDRFSAERLKGVDSTLKIQPAELGDSAVYLCASRPGGAGTGELFFGEGSRLTVL.

The chain recombines TRBV29-1 with TRBJ2-5; 10 bases map to TRBD1. With V trimmed by 8 bases and J by 3 bases, 6 bases remained unmatched. Germline V lookup: CDR1 SQVTM, CDR2 ANQGSEA. This CDR3 has 13 residues. The CDR3 here is CSSRGQGKETQYF. CDR3 sequence (DNA): TGCAGCTCAAGGGGACAGGGGAAAGAGACCCAGTACTTC.

This clonotype turned up a few times. The chain joins TRBV7-2 to TRBJ1-2; D remains ambiguous. The CDR3 covers 13 residues. The germline gives CDR1 SGHTA, CDR2 FQGNSA. The V end lost 3 bases, the J end lost 2 bases, and 7 bases lay between the germline ends. CDR3 DNA sequence: TGTGCCAGCAGCTTCGGCAGGAACTATGGCTACACCTTC. Protein: CASSFGRNYGYTF.

There are a few counts of this clonotype. This chain joins TRBV28 and TRBJ1-1; TRBD1 might be the D (6 bases). The CDR3 sequence is 13 residues long. V lost 9 bases to trimming and J lost 2 bases, with 13 bases between them. The germline gives CDR1 MDHEN, CDR2 SYDVKM. CDR3 sequence: CASYRVLNTEAFF. In DNA form, the CDR3 reads TGTGCCAGTTACAGGGTCCTAAACACTGAAGCTTTCTTT.